This TCR beta chain was found in a study of human T cells and chemical hapten exposure (dated by TCRdb to the early 2020s). Background for the entire study: For sensitization, 2% DPC in acetone was applied to a roughly 2 cm by roughly 2 cm area of upper inner arm skin. The libraries were sequenced as a pool, and the TCR yield per sample differed mostly because of small variations in library volumes within the pool. Blood samples were taken from patients before sensitization (week 0) and at 2, 6 and about 24 weeks after DPC sensitization. Blood for TCR sequencing was provided by twenty-nine alopecia patients at one to four time points (pre-sensitization, 2, 6 and 24 weeks). The mostly female patient cohort included alopecia areata with under or over 50% scalp involvement, alopecia totalis and alopecia universalis. The study tracked peripheral blood TCR repertoire changes in vivo during primary and secondary sensitization to the hapten diphenylcyclopropenone (DPC) in alopecia patients. Throughout the study period of about 25 weeks, patients also received therapeutic DPC doses to the scalp every week. Patch testing was performed on the upper back with Finn chambers containing 0.01% DPC, and the patch tests were scored after 6 days according to International Contact Dermatitis Research Group standards. Overall study outcomes, separate from this receptor: Patch test score correlated positively with the number of PT1 expanded TCRs, reaching significance at thresholds 8, 16 and 32 but not at 4. Because every patient had alopecia, a presumed autoimmune disease, the patients' immune response might differ from that of healthy individuals. DPC sensitization did not change the number of TCRs with a frequency above 1 in 1000, and there was no evidence of changes in global repertoire structure. After repeated subsampling, the strength of the expansion versus patch-test correlation and the threshold at which it became significant changed. Compared with pre-sensitization or healthy control sets, expanded TCRs formed significantly more large CDR3 similarity clusters, which is consistent with antigen-driven responses.

Remarks on this clonotype: Its antigen remains unidentified. No base qualities exist here, and no much larger clone lies one base off it.

The library relied on RACE. Instrument on record: NextSeq 500. During library preparation, unique molecular identifiers were attached to individual cDNA molecules so that TCRs could be counted in a quantitative, reproducible way. For every blood RNA sample, sequencing covered both the TCR alpha and TCR beta chains. Per the authors' processing: Samples had a median of approximately 93,000 TCRs, with a range from about 23,224 to 750,000. The Decombinator software suite was used to annotate V, J and CDR3 in the TCR reads. For the PS versus PT1 abundance plots, all samples were subsampled to the same number of TCRs (28,000). Expanded TCRs were defined as absent before sensitization and observed at least eight times at the 2-week time point. The public sequencing data were trimmed at Q25 with fastp and processed into clonotypes with MiXCR by TCRdb, which kept only in-frame beta chains. One record per CDR3 amino acid sequence lists the most common genes and DNA. Clone size and V and J calls follow TCRdb, not the original study. This sample has 80,000 to 100,000 distinct CDR3 sequences in its table, and about an eighth of those were observed once. The ten most abundant clones make up 2.1% of the sample.

The time point label of this sample denotes: patch test 1, 2 weeks after DPC sensitization. The treatment or condition label here, explained by the study, means: therapeutic diphenylcyclopropenone sensitization with weekly scalp DPC. Blood at each patch-test visit was drawn before the patch test was applied. Patients were eligible if aged 18 to 70, diagnosed with alopecia and judged suitable for DPC therapy, and pregnant patients were excluded. Unfractionated whole blood was collected in Tempus Blood RNA tubes, and total RNA was extracted from that blood. CDR3 length: 17 amino acids, cysteine to phenylalanine. Only CDR3 DNA remains: 51 bases, in frame from the first base. The germline V gene encodes CDR1 MNHEY and CDR2 SVGEGT. Between the V and J ends, shortened by 0 bases and 5 bases respectively, the junction contains 16 bases.

The TCR sequence derives from a woman in her forties with alopecia areata. Some clones in this sample may be carry-over from other donors' samples. The V and J genes are TRBV6-2 or TRBV6-3 and TRBJ1-4, and TRBD1 may be the D gene, going by 5 matching bases. The source was whole blood, collected in connection with sensitization to the hapten diphenylcyclopropenone (DPC). The DNA reads as follows: TGTGCCAGCAGTTACTCCCCTCGCCGACAGCCGAATGAAAAACTGTTTTTT. Its translation reads: CASSYSPRRQPNEKLFF.